A selection of T cell receptor beta chains follows, all from one sample in a study of Graves' ophthalmopathy and Graves' hyperthyroidism. TCRdb itself ran the multiplex PCR reads through MiXCR, one entry per CDR3 protein. The sample shows about 620,000 distinct CDR3 sequences, approximately 21% of them seen only once. The sample was peripheral blood. The receptors originated from a young woman with stable Graves' hyperthyroidism. Some clones in this sample may be carry-over from other donors' samples. Both conserved end residues are part of each CDR3. A D gene is named only where the DNA matches it firmly. Expanded clones are given a class, and other clones once, few, many or no size at all.

j_call clone_size v_call d_call cdr3_nt cdr3_aa
TRBJ1-1 few TRBV11-1 TRBD1 TGTGCCAGCTTCTCAGGAGCGGCAGGGGGGATGAAGACTGAAGCTTTCTTT CASFSGAAGGMKTEAFF
TRBJ1-6 few TRBV9 NA TGTGCCAGCAGCGTAATGGACAATTCACCCCTCCACTTT CASSVMDNSPLHF
TRBJ2-7 many TRBV7-2 NA TGTGCCAGCAGCTTAGGCGGCGGTTCCTACGAGCAGTACTTC CASSLGGGSYEQYF
TRBJ2-2 NA TRBV5-1 TRBD1 TGCGCCAGCAGCCGGACCGGGACAGGGGGTTTCAAATCCGGGGAGCTGTTTTTT CASSRTGTGGFKSGELFF
TRBJ2-7 many TRBV28 TRBD2 TGTGCCAGCAGACAGCTAGCGGGAGGGTTCTCCTACGAGCAGTACTTC CASRQLAGGFSYEQYF
TRBJ1-5 NA TRBV24-1 NA TGTGCCACCAGTGACTCCGGACGGGGCAATCAGCCCCAGCATTTT CATSDSGRGNQPQHF
TRBJ2-4 few TRBV7-8 NA TGTGCCAGCAGCTTACAAGCGTATCGGGGGAAAAACATTAAGTACTTC CASSLQAYRGKNIKYF
TRBJ1-5 many TRBV29-1 NA TGCAGCGTTGTATCGGGGAGTAGCGATCAGCCCCAGCATTTT CSVVSGSSDQPQHF
TRBJ1-6 NA TRBV15 NA TGTGCCACCAGCAGAGTCCCGGCATCACCCCTCCACTTT CATSRVPASPLHF
TRBJ2-4 few TRBV5-6 NA TGTGCCAGCAGCTTGTACGGGGCTGGCAAAAACATTCAGTACTTC CASSLYGAGKNIQYF
TRBJ1-1 many TRBV10-2 NA TGCGCCAGCAGTGAGTTGGTCCAAGAGAACACTGAAGCTTTCTTT CASSELVQENTEAFF
TRBJ1-5 few TRBV19 NA TGTGCCAGTACCCCTCCCCCCGGGGTTCGCAATCAGCCCCAGCATTTT CASTPPPGVRNQPQHF
TRBJ2-5 NA TRBV6-1 TRBD2 TGTGCCAGCAGTGAACTAGCGGACTACCAAGAGACCCAGTACTTC CASSELADYQETQYF
TRBJ2-7 NA TRBV30 TRBD1 TGTGCCTGGAGTGATAGGACAGGGGCAGAGCAGTACTTC CAWSDRTGAEQYF
TRBJ2-5 few TRBV29-1 TRBD1 TGCAGCGCAGTGGGACAGGGAGAGACCCAGTACTTC CSAVGQGETQYF
TRBJ1-3 NA TRBV4-3 NA TGCGCCAGCAGCGCTAGGGGGAACACCATATATTTT CASSARGNTIYF
TRBJ2-7 many TRBV6-5 NA TGTGCCAGCAGTTACTCGGTAGGGTTCTACGAGCAGTACTTC CASSYSVGFYEQYF